This entry describes one T cell receptor (beta chain). Its antigen remains unidentified. The sample comes from a study of graft-versus-host responses after intestinal transplantation. Study details: Each transplant was multivisceral, liver-intestinal, or isolated intestinal.

Study-wide points: GvH clones turned up in recipient marrow; some had shown up first in ileum or blood.

The repertoire was sequenced with immunoSEQ multiplex PCR; TCRdb's copy has only in-frame clones and lacks some. The sample has tens of thousands of clones; roughly 92% are singletons. The CDR3 spans 16 residues. CDR1 SGHRS and CDR2 YFSETQ come from the germline V gene. V lost 0 bases, J lost 2 bases, and 11 bases lay in between. This TCR came from a human patient who received an intestinal transplant, so some T cells may come from the graft donor. Sequencing was performed on bone marrow, taken 734 days after intestinal transplantation. The chain uses TRBV5-1 and TRBJ2-2, with D hard to call. The CDR3, as DNA: TGCGCCAGCAGCTTGGCAGGAATCCGTAACACCGGGGAGCTGTTTTTT. Protein: CASSLAGIRNTGELFF.